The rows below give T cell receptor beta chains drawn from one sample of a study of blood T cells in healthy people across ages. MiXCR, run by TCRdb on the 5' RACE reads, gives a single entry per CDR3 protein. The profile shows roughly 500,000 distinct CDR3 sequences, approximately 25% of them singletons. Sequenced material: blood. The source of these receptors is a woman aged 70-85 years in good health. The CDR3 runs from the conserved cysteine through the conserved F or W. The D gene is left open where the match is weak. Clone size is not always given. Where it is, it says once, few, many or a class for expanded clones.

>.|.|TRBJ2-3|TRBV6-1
TGTGCCAGCAGTGGGGTAGCGGAGAGCACAGATACGCAGTATTTT
CASSGVAESTDTQYF
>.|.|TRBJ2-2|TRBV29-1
TGCAGCGTAGAACCCAGAGAAACCGGGGGGCTGTTTTTT
CSVEPRETGGLFF
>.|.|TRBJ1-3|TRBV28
TGTGCCAGCAGCGAACCCCTCAGGGTTGCTGGAAACACCATATATTTT
CASSEPLRVAGNTIYF
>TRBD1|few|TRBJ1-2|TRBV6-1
TGTGCCAGCAGTGAAGCTAGCGGGCAGGGGGCGCGAGGCTACACCTTC
CASSEASGQGARGYTF
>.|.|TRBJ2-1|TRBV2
TGTGCCAGCAGTCCTCGACAGAACTCCTACAATGAGCAGTTCTTC
CASSPRQNSYNEQFF
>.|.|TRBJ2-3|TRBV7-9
TGTGCCAGCAGCTTAACCCTGGAGGATACGCAGTATTTT
CASSLTLEDTQYF
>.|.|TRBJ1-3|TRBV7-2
TGTGCCAGCAGGATACCTGGGGGCTCTGGAAACACCATATATTTT
CASRIPGGSGNTIYF
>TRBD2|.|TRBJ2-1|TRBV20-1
TGCAGTGCTAGAGAAACGGGACTAGCGGGAGAGCAGTTCTTC
CSARETGLAGEQFF
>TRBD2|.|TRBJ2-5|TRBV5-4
TGTGCCAGCAGCTCGGGACTAGCGGGGGGACTCACGGACCAGTACTTC
CASSSGLAGGLTDQYF
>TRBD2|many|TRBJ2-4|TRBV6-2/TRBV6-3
TGTGCCAGCAGTTCAACCCGGACTAGCTTGATTCAGTACTTC
CASSSTRTSLIQYF
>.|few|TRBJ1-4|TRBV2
TGTGCCAGCAGCGCTGACCGATCCAACGCTGAAAAACTGTTTTTT
CASSADRSNAEKLFF
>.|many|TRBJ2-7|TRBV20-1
TGCAGTGCTCCTCGCTCCGCAAACGGGTACGAGCAGTACTTC
CSAPRSANGYEQYF
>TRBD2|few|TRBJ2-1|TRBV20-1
TGCAGTGCCCCGGGGGGGCCAGGAATCGATGAGCAGTTCTTC
CSAPGGPGIDEQFF
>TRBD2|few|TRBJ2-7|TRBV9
TGTGCCAGCAGCTCTCGGGGGGGAGGCTACGAGCAGTACTTC
CASSSRGGGYEQYF
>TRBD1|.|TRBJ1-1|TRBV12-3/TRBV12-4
TGTGCCAGCAGTCCCGGACAGGGGGTTCCGCACACTGAAGCTTTCTTT
CASSPGQGVPHTEAFF
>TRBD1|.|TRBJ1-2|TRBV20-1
TGCAGTGCTAACACCGGGACAGGGGATGGCTACACCTTC
CSANTGTGDGYTF
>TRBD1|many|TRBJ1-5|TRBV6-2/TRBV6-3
TGTGCCAGCAGCTTTCACTCAGGGGGCTGGAGCAATCAGCCCCAGCATTTT
CASSFHSGGWSNQPQHF
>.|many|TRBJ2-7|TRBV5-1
TGCGCCAGCAGCTTGAGGACCCGAAAGACCGGGACACCGCTCTCCTACGAGCAGTACTTC
CASSLRTRKTGTPLSYEQYF
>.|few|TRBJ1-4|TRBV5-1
TGCGCCAGCAGCTTGTTGTCGGGTAATGAAAAACTGTTTTTT
CASSLLSGNEKLFF
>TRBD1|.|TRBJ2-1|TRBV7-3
TGTGCCAGCAGCTTCGCCGGGACAGGGGCCTACAATGAGCAGTTCTTC
CASSFAGTGAYNEQFF
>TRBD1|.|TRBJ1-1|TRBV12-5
TGTGCTAGTGGCAGGGGGTCGTCGATCACTGAAGCTTTCTTT
CASGRGSSITEAFF
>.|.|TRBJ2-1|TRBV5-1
TGCGCCAGCAGCTTGGACGGGGGCGGCGGGGAGCAGTTCTTC
CASSLDGGGGEQFF
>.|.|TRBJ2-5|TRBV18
TGTGCCAGCTCAATTAGAACAGACCAAGAGACCCAGTACTTC
CASSIRTDQETQYF
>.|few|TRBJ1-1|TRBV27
TGTGCCAGCAGTTTAGGGCGGACGTCGGGTAACACTGAAGCTTTCTTT
CASSLGRTSGNTEAFF
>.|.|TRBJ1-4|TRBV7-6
TGTGCCAGCAGCTCCCGGGCAGGTGAAAAACTGTTTTTT
CASSSRAGEKLFF
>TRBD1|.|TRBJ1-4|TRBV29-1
TGCAGCGTTGGGGGACAGTTACAAGAAAAACTGTTTTTT
CSVGGQLQEKLFF
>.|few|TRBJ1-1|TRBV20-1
TGCAGTGCTAGGTTACAGCCGAACACTGAAGCTTTCTTT
CSARLQPNTEAFF
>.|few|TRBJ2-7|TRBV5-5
TGTGCCAGCAGCTTGCTGTCAGGGAGTCCCTACGAGCAGTACTTC
CASSLLSGSPYEQYF
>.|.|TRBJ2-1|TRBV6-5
TGTGCCAGCAGTTACTACGGGAGCTCCTACAATGAGCAGTTCTTC
CASSYYGSSYNEQFF
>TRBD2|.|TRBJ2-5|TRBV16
TGTGCCAGCAGCCGACAGCGGGGTGGAGAGACCCAGTACTTC
CASSRQRGGETQYF
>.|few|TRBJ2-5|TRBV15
TGTGCCACCAGCAGTCAGGAGACCCAGTACTTC
CATSSQETQYF
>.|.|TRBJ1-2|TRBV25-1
TGTGCCAGCATCCCGATACCCAGGGTTTCCTATGGCTACACCTTC
CASIPIPRVSYGYTF
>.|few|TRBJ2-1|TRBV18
TGTGCCAGCTCACCCCAGGCCTCCTACAATGAGCAGTTCTTC
CASSPQASYNEQFF
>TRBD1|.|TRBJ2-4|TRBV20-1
TGCAGTGCTAGTGGACAGGGTGGGAACATTCAGTACTTC
CSASGQGGNIQYF
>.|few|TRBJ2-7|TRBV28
TGTGCCAGCAAGTCCAGGGTTACCTACGAGCAGTACTTC
CASKSRVTYEQYF
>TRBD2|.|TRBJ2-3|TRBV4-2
TGTGCCAGCAGCCAAGCCCCGGGGCGCCCTAGCGGGGGCACAGATACGCAGTATTTT
CASSQAPGRPSGGTDTQYF
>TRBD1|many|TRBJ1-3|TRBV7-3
TGTGCCAGCAGTACAGGGGCGTCCGGAAACACCATATATTTT
CASSTGASGNTIYF
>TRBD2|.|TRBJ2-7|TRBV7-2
TGTGCCAGCAGCGCAGATGTGGGACTAGCGGTCTACGAGCAGTACTTC
CASSADVGLAVYEQYF
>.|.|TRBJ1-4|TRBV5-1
TGCGCCAGCAGCTCTCAGAAGGGGGGTAATGAAAAACTGTTTTTT
CASSSQKGGNEKLFF
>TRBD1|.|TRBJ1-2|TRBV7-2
TGTGCCAGCAGCTTAGTGGTAGGGGGCGACTATGGCTACACCTTC
CASSLVVGGDYGYTF
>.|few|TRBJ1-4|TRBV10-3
TGTGCCATCAGTGGTGGGGACCCGATCCGGGAAAAACTGTTTTTT
CAISGGDPIREKLFF
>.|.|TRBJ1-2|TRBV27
TGTGCCAGCGCCGAACTGTCGGGGGAGGGTGGCTACACCTTC
CASAELSGEGGYTF
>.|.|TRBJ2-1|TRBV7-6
TGTGCCAGCAGCTTCGGGACACTCTCCTACAATGAGCAGTTCTTC
CASSFGTLSYNEQFF
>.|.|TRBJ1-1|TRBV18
TGTGCCAGCTCACCGGCCCCTAGGGCTACTGAAGCTTTCTTT
CASSPAPRATEAFF
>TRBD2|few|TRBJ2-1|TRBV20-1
TGCAGTGCCCCCCCAAGCGGGGGTTCCTACAACGAGCAGTTCTTC
CSAPPSGGSYNEQFF
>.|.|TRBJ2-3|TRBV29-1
TGCAGCGGAGCCGAGGGCACAGATACGCAGTATTTT
CSGAEGTDTQYF
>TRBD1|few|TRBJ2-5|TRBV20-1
TGCAGTGCTGGACGGGCAGGGGGCGAGGGTGAGACCCAGTACTTC
CSAGRAGGEGETQYF
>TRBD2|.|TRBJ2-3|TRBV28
TGTCATAGGGGAGCGGGGGGGCCGGGAGATACGCAGTATTTT
CHRGAGGPGDTQYF
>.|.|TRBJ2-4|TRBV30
TGTGCCTGGAGTGGGACTAAACCCAAAAACATTCAGTACTTC
CAWSGTKPKNIQYF
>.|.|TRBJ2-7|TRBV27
TGTGCCAGCAGTCCCGGGGCCGGACAGAGCTACGAGCAGTACTTC
CASSPGAGQSYEQYF
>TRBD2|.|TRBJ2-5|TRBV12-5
TGTGCTAGTGGGAAGACTAGCATGGAGGAGACCCAGTACTTC
CASGKTSMEETQYF
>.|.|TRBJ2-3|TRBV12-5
TGTGCTAGTGGTTCCTCGCAGGGAGGTACGCAGTATTTT
CASGSSQGGTQYF
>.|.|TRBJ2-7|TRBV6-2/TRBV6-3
TGTGCCAGCAGTCGAGGGGGGGAGAACGAGCAGTACTTC
CASSRGGENEQYF
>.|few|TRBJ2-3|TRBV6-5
TGTGCCAGCAGTTACTCCGGGGCGAGCACAGATACGCAGTATTTT
CASSYSGASTDTQYF